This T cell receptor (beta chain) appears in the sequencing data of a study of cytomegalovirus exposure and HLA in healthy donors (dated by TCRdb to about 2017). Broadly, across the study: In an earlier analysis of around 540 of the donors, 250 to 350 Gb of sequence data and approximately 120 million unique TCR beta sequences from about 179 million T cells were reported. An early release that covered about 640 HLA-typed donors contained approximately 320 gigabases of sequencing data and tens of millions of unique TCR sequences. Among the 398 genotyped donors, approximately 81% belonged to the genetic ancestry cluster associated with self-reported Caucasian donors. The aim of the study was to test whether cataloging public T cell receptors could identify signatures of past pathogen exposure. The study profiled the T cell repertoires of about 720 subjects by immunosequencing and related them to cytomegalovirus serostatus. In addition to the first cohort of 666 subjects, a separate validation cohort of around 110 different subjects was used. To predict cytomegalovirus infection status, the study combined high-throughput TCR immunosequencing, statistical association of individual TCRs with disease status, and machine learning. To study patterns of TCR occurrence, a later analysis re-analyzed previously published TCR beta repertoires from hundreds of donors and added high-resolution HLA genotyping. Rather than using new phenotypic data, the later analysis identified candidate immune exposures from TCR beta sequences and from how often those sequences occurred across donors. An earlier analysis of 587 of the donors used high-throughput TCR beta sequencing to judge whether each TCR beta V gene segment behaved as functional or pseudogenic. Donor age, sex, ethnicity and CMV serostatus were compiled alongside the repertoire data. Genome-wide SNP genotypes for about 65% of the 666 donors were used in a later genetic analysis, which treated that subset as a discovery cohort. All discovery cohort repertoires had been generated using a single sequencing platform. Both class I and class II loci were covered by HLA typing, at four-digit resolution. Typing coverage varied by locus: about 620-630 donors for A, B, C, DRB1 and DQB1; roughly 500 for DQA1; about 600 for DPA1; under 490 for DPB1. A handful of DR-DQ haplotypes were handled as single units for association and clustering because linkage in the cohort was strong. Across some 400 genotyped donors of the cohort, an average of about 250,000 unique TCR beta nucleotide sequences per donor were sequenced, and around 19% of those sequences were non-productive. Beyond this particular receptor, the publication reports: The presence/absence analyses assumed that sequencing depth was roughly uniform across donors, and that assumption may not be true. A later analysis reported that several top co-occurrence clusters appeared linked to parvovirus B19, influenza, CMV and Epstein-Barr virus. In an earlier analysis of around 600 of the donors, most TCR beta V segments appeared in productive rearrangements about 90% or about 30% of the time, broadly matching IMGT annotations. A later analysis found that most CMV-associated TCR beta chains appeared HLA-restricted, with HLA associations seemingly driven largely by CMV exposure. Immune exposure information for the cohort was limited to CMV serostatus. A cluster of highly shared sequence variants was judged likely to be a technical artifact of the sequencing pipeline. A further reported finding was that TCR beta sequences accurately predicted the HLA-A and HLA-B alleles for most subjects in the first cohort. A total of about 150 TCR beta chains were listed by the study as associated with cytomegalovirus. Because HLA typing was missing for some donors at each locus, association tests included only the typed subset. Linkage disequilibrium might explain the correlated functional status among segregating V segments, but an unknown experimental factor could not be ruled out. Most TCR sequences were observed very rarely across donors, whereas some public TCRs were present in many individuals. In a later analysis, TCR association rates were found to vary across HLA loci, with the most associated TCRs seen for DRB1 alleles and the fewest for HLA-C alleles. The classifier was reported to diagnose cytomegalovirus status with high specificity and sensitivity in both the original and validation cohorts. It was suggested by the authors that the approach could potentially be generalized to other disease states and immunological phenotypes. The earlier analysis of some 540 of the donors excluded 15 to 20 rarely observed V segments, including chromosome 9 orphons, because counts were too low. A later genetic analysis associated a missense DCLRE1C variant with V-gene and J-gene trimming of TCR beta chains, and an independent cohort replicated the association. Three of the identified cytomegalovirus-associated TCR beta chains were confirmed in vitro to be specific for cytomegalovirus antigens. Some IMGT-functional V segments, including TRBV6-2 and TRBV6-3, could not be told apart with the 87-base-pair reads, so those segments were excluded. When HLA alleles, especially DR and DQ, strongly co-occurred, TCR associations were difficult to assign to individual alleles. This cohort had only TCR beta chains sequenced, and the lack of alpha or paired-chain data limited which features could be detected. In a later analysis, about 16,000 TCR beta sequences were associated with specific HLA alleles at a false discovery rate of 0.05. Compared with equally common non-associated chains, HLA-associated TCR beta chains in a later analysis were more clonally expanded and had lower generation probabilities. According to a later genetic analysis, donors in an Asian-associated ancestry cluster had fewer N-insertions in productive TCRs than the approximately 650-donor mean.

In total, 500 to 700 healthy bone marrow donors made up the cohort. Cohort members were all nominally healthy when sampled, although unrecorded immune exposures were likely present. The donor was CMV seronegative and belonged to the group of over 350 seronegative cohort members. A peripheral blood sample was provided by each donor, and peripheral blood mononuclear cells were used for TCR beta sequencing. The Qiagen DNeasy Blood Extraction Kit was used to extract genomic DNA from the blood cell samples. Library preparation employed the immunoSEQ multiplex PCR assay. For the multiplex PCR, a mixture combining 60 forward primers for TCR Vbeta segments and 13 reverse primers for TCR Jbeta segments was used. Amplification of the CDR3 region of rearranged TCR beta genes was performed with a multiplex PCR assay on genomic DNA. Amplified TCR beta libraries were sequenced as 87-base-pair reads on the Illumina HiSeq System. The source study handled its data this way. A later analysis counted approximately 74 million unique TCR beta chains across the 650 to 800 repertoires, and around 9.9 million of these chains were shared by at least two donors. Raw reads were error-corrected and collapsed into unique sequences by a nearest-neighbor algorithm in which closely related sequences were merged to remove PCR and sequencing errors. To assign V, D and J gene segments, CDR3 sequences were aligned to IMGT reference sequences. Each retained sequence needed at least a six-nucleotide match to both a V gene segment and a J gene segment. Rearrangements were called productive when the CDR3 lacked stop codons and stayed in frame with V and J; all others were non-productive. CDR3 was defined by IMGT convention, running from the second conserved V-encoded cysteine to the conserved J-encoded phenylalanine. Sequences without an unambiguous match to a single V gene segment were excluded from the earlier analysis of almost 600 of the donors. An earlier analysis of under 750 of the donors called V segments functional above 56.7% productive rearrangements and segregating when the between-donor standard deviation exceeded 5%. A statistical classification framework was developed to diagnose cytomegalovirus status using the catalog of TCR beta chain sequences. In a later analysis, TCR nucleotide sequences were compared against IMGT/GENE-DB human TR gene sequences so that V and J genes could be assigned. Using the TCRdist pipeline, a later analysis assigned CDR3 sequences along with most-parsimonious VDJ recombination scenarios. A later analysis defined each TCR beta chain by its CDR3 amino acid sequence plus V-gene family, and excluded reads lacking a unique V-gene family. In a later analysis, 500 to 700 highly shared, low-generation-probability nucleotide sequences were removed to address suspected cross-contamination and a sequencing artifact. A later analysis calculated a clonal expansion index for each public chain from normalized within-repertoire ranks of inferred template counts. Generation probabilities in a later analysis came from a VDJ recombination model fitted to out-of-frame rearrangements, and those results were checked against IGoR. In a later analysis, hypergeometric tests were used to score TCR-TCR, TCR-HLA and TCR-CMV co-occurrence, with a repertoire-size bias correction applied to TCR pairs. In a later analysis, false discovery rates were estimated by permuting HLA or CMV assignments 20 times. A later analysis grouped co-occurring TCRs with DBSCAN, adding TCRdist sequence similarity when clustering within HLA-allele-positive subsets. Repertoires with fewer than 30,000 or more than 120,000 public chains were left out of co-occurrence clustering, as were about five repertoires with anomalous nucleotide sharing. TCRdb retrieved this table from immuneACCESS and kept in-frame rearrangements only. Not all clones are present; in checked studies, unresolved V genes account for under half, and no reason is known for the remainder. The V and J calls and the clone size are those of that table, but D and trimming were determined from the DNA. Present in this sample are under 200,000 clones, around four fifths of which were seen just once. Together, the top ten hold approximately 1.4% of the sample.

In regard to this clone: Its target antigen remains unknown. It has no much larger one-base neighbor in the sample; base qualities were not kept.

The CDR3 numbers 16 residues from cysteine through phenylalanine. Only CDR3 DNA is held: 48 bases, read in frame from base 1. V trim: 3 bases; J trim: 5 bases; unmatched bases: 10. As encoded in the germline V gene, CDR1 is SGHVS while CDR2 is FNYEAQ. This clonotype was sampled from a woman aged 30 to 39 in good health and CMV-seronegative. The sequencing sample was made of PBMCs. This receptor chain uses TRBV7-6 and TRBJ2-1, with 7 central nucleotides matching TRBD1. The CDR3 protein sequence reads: CASSFSWDSGNNEQFF. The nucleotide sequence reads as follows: TGTGCCAGCAGCTTCTCCTGGGACAGTGGCAACAATGAGCAGTTCTTC.